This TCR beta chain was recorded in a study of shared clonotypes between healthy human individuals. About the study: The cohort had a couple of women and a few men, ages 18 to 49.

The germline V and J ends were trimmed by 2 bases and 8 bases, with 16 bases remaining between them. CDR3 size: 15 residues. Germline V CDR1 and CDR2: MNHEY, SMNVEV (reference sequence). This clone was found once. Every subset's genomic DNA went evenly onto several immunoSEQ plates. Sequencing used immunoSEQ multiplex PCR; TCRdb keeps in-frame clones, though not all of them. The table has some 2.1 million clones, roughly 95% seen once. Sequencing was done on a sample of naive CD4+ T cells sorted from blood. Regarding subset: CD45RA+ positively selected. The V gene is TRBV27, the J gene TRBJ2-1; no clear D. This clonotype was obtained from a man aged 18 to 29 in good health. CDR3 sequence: CASSLNIGKMDEQFF. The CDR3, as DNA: TGTGCCAGCAGTTTAAATATTGGAAAGATGGATGAGCAGTTCTTC.